Here is one T cell receptor (beta chain) with its context. Data came from immunoSEQ multiplex PCR; TCRdb stores just in-frame clones and leaves some out. There are more than 900,000 clones in the sample; approximately 80% occur only once, and under 0.8% lies in the top ten. The data stem from a study of shared clonotypes between healthy human individuals. Germline V gives CDR1 KGHSH, CDR2 LQKENI. V dropped 6 bases and J dropped 8; count of bases not matched to a gene: 4. The CDR3 is 12 amino acids. The chain carries TRBV18 and TRBJ2-4; 7 bases agree with TRBD1. Source material: memory CD4+ T cells from PBMCs. Subset indicated: CD45RA-negative fraction. This receptor was obtained from a man aged 18 to 30 in good health. Some clones in this sample may be carry-over from other donors' samples. This chain's CDR3 is CASSEQGDIQYF. The CDR3 nucleotides read TGTGCCAGCTCTGAGCAGGGGGACATTCAGTACTTC. Supplemented by reference TRBV18 and TRBJ2-4, the full variable domain reads NAGVMQNPRHLVRRRGQEARLRCSPMKGHSHVYWYRQLPEEGLKFMVYLQKENIIDESGMPKERFSAEFPKEGPSILRIQQVVRGDSAAYFCASSEQGDIQYFGAGTRLSVL.